This T cell receptor (beta chain) was observed in a study of post-analysis software for immune sequencing data. The length of the CDR3 is 14 residues. CDR1 is MGHDK and CDR2 is SYGVNS in the germline V gene. The ends were cut back, 6 bases at V and 4 bases at J, with 15 bases in the middle. Worth noting for this clonotype: Its antigen is unidentified.

Unique-molecular-identifier-tagged TCR beta cDNA libraries were used. TCRdb reanalysed the PCR reads using MiXCR and keeps one entry per CDR3 protein. The profile shows roughly 600,000 distinct CDR3 sequences, about 40% of them singletons. Broader study findings: The five TRBV segments detected at higher frequency in patients than in controls included TRBV5-6, TRBV5-1 and TRBV20-1. Samples from one preparation batch, clustered by F measure, grouped strongly together.

This TCR was sampled from a girl aged 5-17 years with multiple sclerosis. This rearrangement joins TRBV25-1 to TRBJ2-5; a weak D match, TRBD1 (8 bases). Sequenced sample: blood. DNA for the CDR3: TGTGCCAGCAGCCCGACAGGGGAGGGAGAGACCCAGTACTTC. It is translated as CASSPTGEGETQYF.